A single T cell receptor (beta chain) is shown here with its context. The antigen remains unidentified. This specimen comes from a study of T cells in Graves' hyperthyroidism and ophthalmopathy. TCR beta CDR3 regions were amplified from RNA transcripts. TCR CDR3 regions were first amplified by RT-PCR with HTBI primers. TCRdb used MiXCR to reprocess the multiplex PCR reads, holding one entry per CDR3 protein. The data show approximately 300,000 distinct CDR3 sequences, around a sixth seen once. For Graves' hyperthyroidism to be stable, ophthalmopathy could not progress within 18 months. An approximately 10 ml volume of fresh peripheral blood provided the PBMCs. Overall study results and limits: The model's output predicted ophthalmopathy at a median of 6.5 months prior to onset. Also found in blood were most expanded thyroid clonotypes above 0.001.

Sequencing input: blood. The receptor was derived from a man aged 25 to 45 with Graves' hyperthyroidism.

The chain's CDR3 is CASSWTRYNEQFF. The CDR3 nucleotides read TGTGCCAGCAGCTGGACTAGATACAATGAGCAGTTCTTC. The chain employs TRBV11-3 and TRBJ2-1; 7 bases map to TRBD2. The junction had 1 base not matched to a gene; V was cut back by 4 bases and J by 4 bases. The length of the CDR3 is 13 residues. Germline CDR1 is SGHNT and CDR2 is YENEEA.